Following are 9 T cell receptor beta chains from one sample sequenced in a study of metastatic and nonmetastatic thyroid tumors. MiXCR re-clonotyped the PCR reads for TCRdb. This sample has 35,000 to 50,000 clones, with about 3.2% found just once. No patient received treatment before thyroid surgery. What was sequenced was blood. These receptors came from a female donor with papillary thyroid cancer or a benign thyroid nodule (not recorded which). Some clones in this sample may be carry-over from other donors' samples.

This clone has at least ten counts. The chain combines TRBV9 with TRBJ1-1; D remains unclear. This CDR3 has 13 amino acids. V dropped 4 bases and J dropped 0 bases, with 7 bases sitting between them. Germline values: CDR1 SGDLS, CDR2 YYNGEE. Written as DNA, the CDR3 is TGTGCCAGCAGCCCTACATTGAACACTGAAGCTTTCTTT. Amino acids: CASSPTLNTEAFF. Variable domain in full (rest from reference TRBV9 and TRBJ1-1): DSGVTQTPKHLITATGQRVTLRCSPRSGDLSVYWYQQSLDQGLQFLIQYYNGEERAKGNILERFSAQQFPDLHSELNLSSLELGDSALYFCASSPTLNTEAFFGQGTRLTVV.

There are a few counts of this clone. This chain joins TRBV13 and TRBJ2-7, with TRBD2 identical over 10 bases. Germline V gene lookup returns CDR1 PRHDT and CDR2 FYEKMQ (reference sequence). This CDR3 region has 15 residues. V was clipped by 5 bases and J by 1 base; unmatched bases: 5. CDR3 protein: CASSRTSGQSYEQYF. In DNA, the CDR3 is TGTGCCAGCAGCCGGACTAGCGGTCAATCCTACGAGCAGTACTTC.

This clone has a count of ten or more. The genes are TRBV5-1 and TRBJ2-5; the match to TRBD1 covers 9 bases. This CDR3 spans 17 amino acids. CDR1 SGHRS and CDR2 YFSETQ come from the germline V gene. Unmatched junction bases numbered 6, after V lost 0 bases and J lost 0 bases. CDR3 residues: CASSLGDRELYQETQYF. CDR3 sequence (DNA): TGCGCCAGCAGCTTGGGGGACAGGGAACTGTACCAAGAGACCCAGTACTTC.

This clone was seen at least ten times. The chain is built from TRBV19 and TRBJ2-3, with 8 bases lining up with TRBD1. The V gene end was trimmed by 6 bases and the J gene end by 5 bases; junction bases not matched to a gene: 16. This CDR3 spans 17 amino acids. Germline CDR1 is LNHDA and CDR2 is SQIVND (reference sequence). The CDR3 DNA is TGTGCCAGTAGCCTCGTGGGGCAGGGGGCGCATTTAGATACGCAGTATTTT. It is translated as CASSLVGQGAHLDTQYF.

This sequence joins TRBV6-1 and TRBJ2-3, with 8 bases that match TRBD2. The CDR3 consists of 15 residues. Germline CDR1 is MNHNS and CDR2 is SASEGT. Trimming removed 2 bases from V and 6 bases from J; junction bases left unmatched: 7. This chain's CDR3 is CASSETPGTRDTQYF. The CDR3 bases are TGTGCCAGCAGTGAAACTCCCGGGACTAGGGATACGCAGTATTTT.

Ten or more counts support this clone. This chain joins TRBV2 and TRBJ2-3; D uncertain. Germline V gene sequence: CDR1 SNHLY, CDR2 FYNNEI. V was clipped by 5 bases and J by 0 bases, with 9 bases between them. This CDR3 spans 14 amino acids. The CDR3 protein is CASSRGLSTDTQYF. In DNA form, the CDR3 reads TGTGCCAGCAGTCGCGGCTTGAGCACAGATACGCAGTATTTT.

This clone was counted ten times or more. This chain uses TRBV19 with TRBJ1-1; D remains unclear. The CDR3 consists of 13 residues. The V and J ends lost 0 bases and 10 bases respectively, with 12 bases between them. Germline V gives CDR1 LNHDA, CDR2 SQIVND (reference sequence). CDR3 loop: CASSIDRREGAFF. DNA of the CDR3: TGTGCCAGTAGTATAGATCGAAGAGAGGGAGCTTTCTTT.

This clone was found a few times. The V call is TRBV3-1, the J call TRBJ1-1; D uncertain. The CDR3 sequence is 12 residues long. V lost 4 bases and J 12 bases, leaving 15 bases between the germline ends. CDR1 LGHDT and CDR2 YNNKEL come from the germline V gene (reference sequence). The CDR3: CASSPFVEESFF. CDR3 bases: TGTGCCAGCAGCCCTTTTGTGGAGGAATCTTTCTTT.

This clone occurred many times. J is TRBJ1-1 and V is TRBV4-1, with D unresolved. This CDR3 contains 15 residues. Trimming took 4 bases from V and 0 from J, leaving 12 bases between them. CDR1 MGHRA and CDR2 YSYEKL come from the germline V gene. The CDR3 loop is CASSLNGSLNTEAFF. The CDR3 DNA follows: TGCGCCAGCAGCCTAAACGGCAGTTTGAACACTGAAGCTTTCTTT.